This T cell receptor (beta chain) was identified in a study of T cells in Graves' hyperthyroidism and ophthalmopathy. This clonotype was counted many times. No antigen is known for it. Using around 10 ml of fresh peripheral blood, PBMCs were prepared. Findings of the study overall: Most clonotypes expanded in the thyroid (above 0.001) were also present in blood.

TCR beta CDR3 regions were amplified from RNA. The HTBI primer set was used in a first-round RT-PCR of the TCR CDR3. TCRdb passed the multiplex PCR reads through MiXCR, listing each CDR3 protein once. Here the sample spans about 690,000 distinct CDR3 sequences, approximately 15% being singletons. The germline CDR1 and CDR2 sequences are MDHEN and SYDVKM. The CDR3 has 16 amino acids. J was trimmed by 3 bases and V by 3 bases; bases with no gene match: 5. The TCR was taken from a man aged 45-65 years with Graves' hyperthyroidism. The rearrangement links TRBV28 to TRBJ2-3; 11 bases align to TRBD1. The sequencing input was blood. DNA of the CDR3: TGTGCCAGCAGTTTCCGGACAGGGGGCTGGACAGATACGCAGTATTTT. Translating gives CASSFRTGGWTDTQYF.